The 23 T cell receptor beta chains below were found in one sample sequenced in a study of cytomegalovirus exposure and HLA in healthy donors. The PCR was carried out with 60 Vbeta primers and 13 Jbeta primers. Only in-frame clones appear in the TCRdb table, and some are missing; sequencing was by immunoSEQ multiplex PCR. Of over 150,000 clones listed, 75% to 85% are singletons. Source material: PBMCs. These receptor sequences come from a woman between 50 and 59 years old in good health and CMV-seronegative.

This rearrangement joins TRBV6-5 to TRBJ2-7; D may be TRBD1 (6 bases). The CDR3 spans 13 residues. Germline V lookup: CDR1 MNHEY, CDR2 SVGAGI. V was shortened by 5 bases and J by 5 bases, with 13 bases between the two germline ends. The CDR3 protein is CASSNTGTHEQYF. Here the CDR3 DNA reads TGTGCCAGCAGTAACACAGGGACCCACGAGCAGTACTTC.

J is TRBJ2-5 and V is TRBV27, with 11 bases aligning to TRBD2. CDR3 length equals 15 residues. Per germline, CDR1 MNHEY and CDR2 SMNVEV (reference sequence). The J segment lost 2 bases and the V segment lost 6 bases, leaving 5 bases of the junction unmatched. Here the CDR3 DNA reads TGTGCCAGCAGCCCTTTAGCGGGGGGGCAAGAGACCCAGTACTTC. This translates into CASSPLAGGQETQYF.

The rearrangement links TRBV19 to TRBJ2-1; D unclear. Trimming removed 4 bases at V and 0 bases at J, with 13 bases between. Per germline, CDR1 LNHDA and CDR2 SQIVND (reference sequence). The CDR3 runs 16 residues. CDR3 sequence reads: CASSTQAGSSYNEQFF. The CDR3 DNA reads TGTGCCAGTAGTACACAAGCAGGTAGCTCCTACAATGAGCAGTTCTTC.

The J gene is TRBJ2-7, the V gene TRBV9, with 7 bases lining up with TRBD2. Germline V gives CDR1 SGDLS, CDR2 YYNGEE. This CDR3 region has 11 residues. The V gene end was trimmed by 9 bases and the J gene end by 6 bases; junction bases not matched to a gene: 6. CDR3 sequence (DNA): TGTGCCAATACCCCGGGAGGCGAGCAGTACTTC. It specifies CANTPGGEQYF.

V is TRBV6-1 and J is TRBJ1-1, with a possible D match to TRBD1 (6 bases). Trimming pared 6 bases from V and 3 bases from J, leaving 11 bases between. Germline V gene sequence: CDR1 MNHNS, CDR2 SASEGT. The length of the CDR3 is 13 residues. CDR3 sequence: CASRGQLYTEAFF. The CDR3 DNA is TGTGCCAGCAGAGGACAGCTTTACACTGAAGCTTTCTTT.

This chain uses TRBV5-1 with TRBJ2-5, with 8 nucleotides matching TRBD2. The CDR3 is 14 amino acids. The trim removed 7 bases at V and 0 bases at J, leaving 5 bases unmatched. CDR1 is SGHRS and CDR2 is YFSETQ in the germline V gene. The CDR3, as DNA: TGCGCCAGCGCATTAGCGGGGAACCAAGAGACCCAGTACTTC. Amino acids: CASALAGNQETQYF.

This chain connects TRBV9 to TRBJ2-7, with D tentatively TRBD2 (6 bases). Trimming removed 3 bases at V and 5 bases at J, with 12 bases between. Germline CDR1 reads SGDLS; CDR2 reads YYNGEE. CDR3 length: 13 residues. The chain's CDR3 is CASSAAGGDEQYF. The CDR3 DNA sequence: TGTGCCAGCAGCGCCGCAGGAGGGGACGAGCAGTACTTC.

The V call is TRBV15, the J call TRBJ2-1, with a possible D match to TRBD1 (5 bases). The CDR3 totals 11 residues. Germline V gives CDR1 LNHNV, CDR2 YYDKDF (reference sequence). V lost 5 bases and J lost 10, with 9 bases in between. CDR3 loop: CATSVQGEQFF. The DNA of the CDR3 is TGTGCCACCAGCGTCCAGGGAGAGCAGTTCTTC.

The DNA for the CDR3 is TGTGCCAGCAGCCCGACAGGTTCCTACGAGCAGTACTTC. Protein: CASSPTGSYEQYF. V usage is TRBV11-2 and J usage is TRBJ2-7, with D possibly matching TRBD1 (6 bases). Trimming removed 5 bases at V and 1 base at J, with 9 bases between. The CDR3 spans 13 residues. Germline CDR1 SGHAT, CDR2 FQNNGV.

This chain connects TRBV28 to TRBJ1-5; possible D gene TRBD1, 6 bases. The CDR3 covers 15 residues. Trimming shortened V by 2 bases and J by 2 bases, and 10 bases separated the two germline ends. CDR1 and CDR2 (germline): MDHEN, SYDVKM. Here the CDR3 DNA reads TGTGCCAGCAGTTTACCCAGGGGAGGCAATCAGCCCCAGCATTTT. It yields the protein CASSLPRGGNQPQHF.

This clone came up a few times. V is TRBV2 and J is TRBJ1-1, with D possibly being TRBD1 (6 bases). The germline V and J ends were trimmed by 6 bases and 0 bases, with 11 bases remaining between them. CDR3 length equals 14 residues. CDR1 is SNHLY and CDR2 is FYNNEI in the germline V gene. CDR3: CASRADSLNTEAFF. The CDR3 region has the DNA TGTGCCAGCAGGGCGGACAGTCTGAACACTGAAGCTTTCTTT.

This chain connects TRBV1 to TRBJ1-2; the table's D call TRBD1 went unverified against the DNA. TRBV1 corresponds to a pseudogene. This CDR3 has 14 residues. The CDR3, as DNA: TGCACCAGCAGCGACAGACAGGGGGCCTATGGCTACACCTTC. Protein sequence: CTSSDRQGAYGYTF.

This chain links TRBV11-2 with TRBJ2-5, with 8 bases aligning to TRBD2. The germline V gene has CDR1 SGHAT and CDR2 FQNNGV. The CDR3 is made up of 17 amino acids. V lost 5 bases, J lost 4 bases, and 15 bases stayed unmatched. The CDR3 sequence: CASSLRGGKGILETQYF. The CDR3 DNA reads TGTGCCAGCAGCCTACGGGGGGGGAAGGGGATCTTAGAGACCCAGTACTTC.

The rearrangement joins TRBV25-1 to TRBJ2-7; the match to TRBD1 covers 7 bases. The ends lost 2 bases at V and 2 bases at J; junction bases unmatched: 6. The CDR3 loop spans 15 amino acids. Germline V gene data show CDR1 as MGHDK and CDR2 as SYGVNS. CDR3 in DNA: TGTGCCAGCAGTGAAGAGGGGACAGATGCCTACGAGCAGTACTTC. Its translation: CASSEEGTDAYEQYF.

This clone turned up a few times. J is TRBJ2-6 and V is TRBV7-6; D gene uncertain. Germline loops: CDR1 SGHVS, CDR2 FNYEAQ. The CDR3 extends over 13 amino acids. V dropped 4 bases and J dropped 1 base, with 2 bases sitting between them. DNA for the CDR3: TGTGCCAGCAGCTCGTCTGGGGCCAACGTCCTGACTTTC. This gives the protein CASSSSGANVLTF.

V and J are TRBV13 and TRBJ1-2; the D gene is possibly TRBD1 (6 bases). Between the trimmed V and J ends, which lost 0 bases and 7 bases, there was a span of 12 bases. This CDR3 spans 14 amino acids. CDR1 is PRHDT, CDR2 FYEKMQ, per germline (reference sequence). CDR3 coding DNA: TGTGCCAGCAGCTTAGGACAGGGTAATGGTGGCTACACCTTC. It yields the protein CASSLGQGNGGYTF.

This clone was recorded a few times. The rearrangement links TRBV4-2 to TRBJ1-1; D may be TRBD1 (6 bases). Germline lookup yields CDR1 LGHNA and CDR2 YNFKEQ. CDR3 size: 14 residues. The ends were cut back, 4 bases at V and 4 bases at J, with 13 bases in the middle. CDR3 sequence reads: CASSRKRGGTEAFF. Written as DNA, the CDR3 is TGTGCCAGCAGCCGAAAAAGGGGGGGCACTGAAGCTTTCTTT.

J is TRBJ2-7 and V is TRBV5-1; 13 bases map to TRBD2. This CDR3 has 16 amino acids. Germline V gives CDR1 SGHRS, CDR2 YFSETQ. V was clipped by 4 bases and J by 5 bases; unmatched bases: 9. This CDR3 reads CASSLDGLAGVDEQYF. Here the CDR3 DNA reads TGCGCCAGCAGCCTAGACGGACTAGCGGGAGTCGACGAGCAGTACTTC. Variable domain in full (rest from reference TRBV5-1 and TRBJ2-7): KAGVTQTPRYLIKTRGQQVTLSCSPISGHRSVSWYQQTPGQGLQFLFEYFSETQRNKGNFPGRFSGRQFSNSRSEMNVSTLELGDSALYLCASSLDGLAGVDEQYFGPGTRLTVT.

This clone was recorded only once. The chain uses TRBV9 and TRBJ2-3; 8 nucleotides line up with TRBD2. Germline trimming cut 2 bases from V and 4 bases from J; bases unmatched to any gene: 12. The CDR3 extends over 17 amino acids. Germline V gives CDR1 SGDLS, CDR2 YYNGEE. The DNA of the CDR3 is TGTGCCAGCAGCGTGAACTATCGGGAGGGCCGATCAGATACGCAGTATTTT. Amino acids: CASSVNYREGRSDTQYF.

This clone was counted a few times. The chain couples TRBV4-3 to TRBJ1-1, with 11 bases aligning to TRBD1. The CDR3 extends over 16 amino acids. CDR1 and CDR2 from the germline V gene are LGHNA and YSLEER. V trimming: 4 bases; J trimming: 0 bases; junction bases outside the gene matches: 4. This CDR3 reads CASSPGQGAMNTEAFF. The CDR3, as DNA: TGCGCCAGCAGCCCCGGACAGGGGGCTATGAACACTGAAGCTTTCTTT.

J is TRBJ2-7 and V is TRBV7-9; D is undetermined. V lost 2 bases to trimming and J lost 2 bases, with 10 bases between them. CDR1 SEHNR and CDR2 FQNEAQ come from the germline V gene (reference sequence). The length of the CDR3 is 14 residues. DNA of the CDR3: TGTGCCAGCAGCTTATATGCAGGAACCTACGAGCAGTACTTC. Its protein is CASSLYAGTYEQYF.

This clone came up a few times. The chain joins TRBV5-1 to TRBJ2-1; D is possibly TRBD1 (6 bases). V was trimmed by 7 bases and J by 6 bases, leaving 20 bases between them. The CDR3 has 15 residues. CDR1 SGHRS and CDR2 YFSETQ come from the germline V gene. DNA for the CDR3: TGCGCCAGCCGCAGCCTACAGGGTACGGGCAATGAGCAGTTCTTC. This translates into CASRSLQGTGNEQFF.

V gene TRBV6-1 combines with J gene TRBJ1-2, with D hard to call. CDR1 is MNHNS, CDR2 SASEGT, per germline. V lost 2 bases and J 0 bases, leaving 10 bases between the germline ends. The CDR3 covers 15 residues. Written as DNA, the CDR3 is TGTGCCAGCAGTGAAATTCAGGAATCTAACTATGGCTACACCTTC. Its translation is CASSEIQESNYGYTF.